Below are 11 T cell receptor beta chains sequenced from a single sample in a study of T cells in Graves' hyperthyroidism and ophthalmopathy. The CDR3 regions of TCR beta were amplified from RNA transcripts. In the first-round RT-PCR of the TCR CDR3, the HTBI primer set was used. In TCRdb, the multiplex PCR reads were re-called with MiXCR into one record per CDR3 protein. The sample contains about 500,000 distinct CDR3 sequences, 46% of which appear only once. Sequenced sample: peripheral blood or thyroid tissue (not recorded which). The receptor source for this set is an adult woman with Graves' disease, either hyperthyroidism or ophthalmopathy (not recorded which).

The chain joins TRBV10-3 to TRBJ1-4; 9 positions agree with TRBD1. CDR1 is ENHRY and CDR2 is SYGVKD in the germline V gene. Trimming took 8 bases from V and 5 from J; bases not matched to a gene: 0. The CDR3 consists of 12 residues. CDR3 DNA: TGTGCCATCGGACAGGGGAATGAAAAACTGTTTTTT. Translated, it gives CAIGQGNEKLFF.

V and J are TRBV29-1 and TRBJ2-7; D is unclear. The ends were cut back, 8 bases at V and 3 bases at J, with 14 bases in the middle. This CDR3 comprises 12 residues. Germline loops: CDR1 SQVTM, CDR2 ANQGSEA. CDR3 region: CSLDRNRYEQYF. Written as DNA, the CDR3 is TGCAGCTTGGACCGGAACCGCTACGAGCAGTACTTC.

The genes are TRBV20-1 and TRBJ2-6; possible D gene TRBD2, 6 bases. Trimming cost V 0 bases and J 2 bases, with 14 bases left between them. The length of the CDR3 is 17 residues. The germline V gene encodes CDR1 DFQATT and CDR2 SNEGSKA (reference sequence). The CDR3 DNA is TGCAGTGCTAGAGAGACTCAGGGACTGCCTGGGGCCAACGTCCTGACTTTC. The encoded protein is CSARETQGLPGANVLTF.

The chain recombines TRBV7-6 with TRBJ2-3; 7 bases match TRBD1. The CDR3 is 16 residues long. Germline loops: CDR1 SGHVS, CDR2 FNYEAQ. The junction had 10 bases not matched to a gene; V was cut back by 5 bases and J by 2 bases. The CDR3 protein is CASSEATGADTDTQYF. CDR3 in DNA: TGTGCCAGCAGCGAAGCAACAGGGGCGGACACAGATACGCAGTATTTT.

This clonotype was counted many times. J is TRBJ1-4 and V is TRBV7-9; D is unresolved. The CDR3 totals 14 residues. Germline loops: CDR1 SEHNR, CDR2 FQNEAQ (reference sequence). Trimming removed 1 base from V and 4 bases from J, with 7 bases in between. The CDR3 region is CASSLGGDNEKLFF. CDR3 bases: TGTGCCAGCAGCTTAGGCGGGGATAATGAAAAACTGTTTTTT.

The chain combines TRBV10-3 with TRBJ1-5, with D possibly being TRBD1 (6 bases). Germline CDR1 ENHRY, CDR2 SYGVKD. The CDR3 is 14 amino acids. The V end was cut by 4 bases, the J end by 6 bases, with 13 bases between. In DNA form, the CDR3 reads TGTGCCATCAGTGCTAGGGGGGCGGCTCAGCCCCAGCATTTT. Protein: CAISARGAAQPQHF.

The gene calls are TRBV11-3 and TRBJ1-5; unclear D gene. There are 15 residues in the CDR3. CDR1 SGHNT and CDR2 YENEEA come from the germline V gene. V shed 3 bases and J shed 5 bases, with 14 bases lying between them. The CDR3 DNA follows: TGTGCCAGCAGCTTTTTGGGGAGGGCGTATCAGCCCCAGCATTTT. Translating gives CASSFLGRAYQPQHF.

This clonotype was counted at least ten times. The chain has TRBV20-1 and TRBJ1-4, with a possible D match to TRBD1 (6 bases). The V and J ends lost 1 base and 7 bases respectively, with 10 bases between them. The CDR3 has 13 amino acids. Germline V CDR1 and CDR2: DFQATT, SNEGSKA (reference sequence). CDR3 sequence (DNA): TGCAGTGCTAGAGGTGTAGGGGGTGAAAAACTGTTTTTT. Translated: CSARGVGGEKLFF.

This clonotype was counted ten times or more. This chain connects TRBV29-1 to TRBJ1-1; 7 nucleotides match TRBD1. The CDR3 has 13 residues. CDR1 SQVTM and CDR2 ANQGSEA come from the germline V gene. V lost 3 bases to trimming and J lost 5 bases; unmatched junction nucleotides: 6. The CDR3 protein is CSVDKGAWTEAFF. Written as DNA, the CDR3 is TGCAGCGTTGACAAGGGGGCTTGGACTGAAGCTTTCTTT.

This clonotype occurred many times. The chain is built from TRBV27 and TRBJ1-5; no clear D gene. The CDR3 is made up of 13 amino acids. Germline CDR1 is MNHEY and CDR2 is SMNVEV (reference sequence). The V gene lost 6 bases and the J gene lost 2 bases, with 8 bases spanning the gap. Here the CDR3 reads CASSRSRNQPQHF. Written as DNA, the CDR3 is TGTGCCAGCAGCCGTTCCCGCAATCAGCCCCAGCATTTT.

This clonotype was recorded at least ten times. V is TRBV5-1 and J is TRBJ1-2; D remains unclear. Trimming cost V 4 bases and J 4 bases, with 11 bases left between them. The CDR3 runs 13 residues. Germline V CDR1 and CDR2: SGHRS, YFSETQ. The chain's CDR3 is CASSIDGFYGYTF. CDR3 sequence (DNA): TGCGCCAGCAGCATCGACGGGTTCTATGGCTACACCTTC.